Reported below is one T cell receptor (beta chain). It lacks a known antigen. The data stem from a study of CXCR3-negative and CXCR3-positive naive CD8 T cells (dated by TCRdb to between 2019 and 2020). For the study in its entirety: In total, some 130 million TRB reads were obtained, or roughly 1.5 +/- 0.3 million reads per library. Diversity and physicochemical repertoire analyses were performed on about a dozen donors pooled from two independent experiments. For the TRBV-TRBJ cluster analysis, the naive subsets came from 5 donors, while the memory cells came from 3 donors.

The paper as a whole reports these results and caveats: Surface CD5, linked to self-reactivity in mice, was comparable between naive subsets; TCR interaction strength was therefore also inferred from TRB CDR3 physicochemical properties. Both naive subsets had comparably high repertoire diversity, while memory CD8+ T cells had much lower repertoire diversity. CXCR3 expression partially decreased after cryopreservation, so most assays used freshly isolated PBMCs. TRBV-TRBJ usage was similar between naive CXCR3-negative and CXCR3-positive cells from the same donor, while memory cells showed distinct patterns. Compared with CXCR3-negative naive cells, CXCR3-positive naive cells had TRB CDR3s with higher hydrophobicity (lower Kidera factor 4), lower energy, and higher strength and volume indices.

For every CD8+ T cell subset, 300,000 cells were flow-sorted straight into RLT lysis buffer, and each subset was sorted in triplicate. To exclude memory contaminants, naive CD8+ T cells were stringently defined as CD45RO-CCR7+CD27+CD95-. Standard density gradient centrifugation was used to isolate peripheral blood mononuclear cells from buffy coats. Naive CXCR3-negative and CXCR3-positive CD8+ T cells were flow-sorted using a FACSAria III. Total RNA was extracted from sorted cells with an RNeasy Mini Kit. The reads were generated on a NextSeq 550. The Human TCR Profiling Kit (MiLaboratory) was used to make UMI-labeled 5' RACE TRB cDNA libraries. The full amount of extracted RNA was used for cDNA synthesis, and the full amount of resulting cDNA was used for PCR amplification. The libraries were made side by side, with each library going through the same number of PCR cycles. Regarding the original processing steps: About 49,000 +/- 11,000 unique UMI-labeled TRB cDNA molecules per library were extracted with MIGEC and MiXCR, with at least two reads per UMI required. Each library averaged roughly 40,000 +/- 10,000 functional in-frame TRB CDR3 nucleotide clonotypes without stop codons. After downsampling to 5000 UMI-labeled TRB molecules per sample, diversity metrics such as normalized Shannon-Wiener and Chao1 were calculated in VDJtools. Clonotype-size-weighted physicochemical properties of the central five CDR3 residues (interaction energy, strength, volume and Kidera factor 4) were computed in VDJtools. TCRdb reprocessed the reads and provides one entry for every CDR3 protein sequence; no DNA is given. TCRdb, not the authors, supplied the V and J calls. The data table for this sample lists fewer than 90,000 distinct CDR3 sequences. The leading ten clones occupy around 1.5% of the sample.

The receptor was isolated from a human donor in good health. Some clones in this sample may be carry-over from other donors' samples. Sequencing was performed on naive CXCR3- CD8+ T cells from blood. In the paper's terms, the cell subset or site label means: CD45RO-CCR7+CD27+CD95- naive CD8+ T cells lacking CXCR3 (TNR3-).

The CDR3 here reads CSARGDTEAFF. Recombination connected TRBV29-1 to TRBJ1-1; absent DNA, TCRdb's TRBD1 call cannot be checked. CDR1 SQVTM and CDR2 ANQGSEA were looked up in the germline V gene. From the cysteine up to the phenylalanine, the CDR3 has a length of 11 residues. The protein alone is recorded here.